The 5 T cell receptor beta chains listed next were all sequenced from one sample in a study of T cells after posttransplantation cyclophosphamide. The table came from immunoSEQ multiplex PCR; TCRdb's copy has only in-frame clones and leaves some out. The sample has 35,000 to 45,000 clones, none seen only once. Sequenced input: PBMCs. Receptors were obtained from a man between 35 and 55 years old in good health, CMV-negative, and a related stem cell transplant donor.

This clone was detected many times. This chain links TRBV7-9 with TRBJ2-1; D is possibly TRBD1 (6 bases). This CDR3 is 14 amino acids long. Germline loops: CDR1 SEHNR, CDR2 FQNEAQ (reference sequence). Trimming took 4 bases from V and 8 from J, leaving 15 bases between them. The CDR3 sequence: CASSSGQIGDEQFF. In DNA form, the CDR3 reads TGTGCCAGCAGCTCCGGACAGATAGGGGATGAGCAGTTCTTC.

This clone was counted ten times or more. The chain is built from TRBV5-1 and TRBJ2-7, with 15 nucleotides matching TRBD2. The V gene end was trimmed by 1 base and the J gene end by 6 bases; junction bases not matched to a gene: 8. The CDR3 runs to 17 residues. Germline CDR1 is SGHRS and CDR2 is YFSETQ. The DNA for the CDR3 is TGCGCCAGCAGCTTGAAGGGACTAGCGGGAGGAAGGGGCGAGCAGTACGTC. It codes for CASSLKGLAGGRGEQYV.

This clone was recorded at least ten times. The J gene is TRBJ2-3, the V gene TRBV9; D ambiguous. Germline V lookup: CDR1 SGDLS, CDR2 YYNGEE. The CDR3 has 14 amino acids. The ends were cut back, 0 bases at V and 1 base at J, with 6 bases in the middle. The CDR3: CASSVASGTDTQYF. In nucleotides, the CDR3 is TGTGCCAGCAGCGTAGCATCGGGCACAGATACGCAGTATTTT.

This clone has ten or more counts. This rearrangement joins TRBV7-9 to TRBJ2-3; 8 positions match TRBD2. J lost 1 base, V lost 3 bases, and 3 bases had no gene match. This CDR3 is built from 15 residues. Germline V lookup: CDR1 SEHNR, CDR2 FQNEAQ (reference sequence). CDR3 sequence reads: CASSFVSGGTDTQYF. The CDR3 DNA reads TGTGCCAGCAGCTTCGTTAGCGGGGGCACAGATACGCAGTATTTT.

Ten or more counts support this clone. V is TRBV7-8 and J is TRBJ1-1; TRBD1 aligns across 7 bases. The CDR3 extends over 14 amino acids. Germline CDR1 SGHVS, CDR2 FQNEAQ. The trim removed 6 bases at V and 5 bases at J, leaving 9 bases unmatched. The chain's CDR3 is CASRRKQGETEAFF. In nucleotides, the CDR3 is TGTGCCAGCAGAAGAAAGCAGGGGGAAACTGAAGCTTTCTTT. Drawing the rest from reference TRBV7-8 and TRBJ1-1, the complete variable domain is GAGVSQSPRYKVAKRGQDVALRCDPISGHVSLFWYQQALGQGPEFLTYFQNEAQLDKSGLPSDRFFAERPEGSVSTLKIQRTQQEDSAVYLCASRRKQGETEAFFGQGTRLTVV.